This TCR beta chain derives from a study of Tregs in tolerant kidney transplant recipients. Study outcomes and limitations: The most relevant donor-specific Treg TCRbeta repertoire apparently came from expansion with activated donor B cells.

Unstimulated regulatory T cells (CD4+CD25+CD127-), CD4+CD25- non-regulatory cells, CD4 and CD8 cells were FACS-sorted from thawed PBMCs. Regulatory T cells were sorted from thawed PBMCs rested overnight at 37°C with approximately 210 IU/ml IL-2. Using immunoSEQ multiplex PCR, the repertoire was profiled, and TCRdb retains in-frame clones only, with some absent. Counted here are 46,000 or so clones, more than 80% occurring once; the ten biggest clones make up 0.55% to 0.85%. This clone was recorded once. The antigen is not known. The TCR comes from a human donor in good health. Sequencing used Tregs from blood.

The CDR3 here is CASSLGNRGSGKLFF. DNA of the CDR3: TGTGCCAGCAGCTTAGGAAACAGGGGGTCCGGAAAACTGTTTTTT. V and J are TRBV7-8 and TRBJ1-4, with 8 bases aligning to TRBD1. V gave up 1 base and J gave up 10 bases; unmatched junction bases: 8. The CDR3 is 15 residues long. Germline V gene lookup returns CDR1 SGHVS and CDR2 FQNEAQ. Full variable domain (remainder filled in from reference TRBV7-8 and TRBJ1-4): GAGVSQSPRYKVAKRGQDVALRCDPISGHVSLFWYQQALGQGPEFLTYFQNEAQLDKSGLPSDRFFAERPEGSVSTLKIQRTQQEDSAVYLCASSLGNRGSGKLFFGSGTQLSVL.